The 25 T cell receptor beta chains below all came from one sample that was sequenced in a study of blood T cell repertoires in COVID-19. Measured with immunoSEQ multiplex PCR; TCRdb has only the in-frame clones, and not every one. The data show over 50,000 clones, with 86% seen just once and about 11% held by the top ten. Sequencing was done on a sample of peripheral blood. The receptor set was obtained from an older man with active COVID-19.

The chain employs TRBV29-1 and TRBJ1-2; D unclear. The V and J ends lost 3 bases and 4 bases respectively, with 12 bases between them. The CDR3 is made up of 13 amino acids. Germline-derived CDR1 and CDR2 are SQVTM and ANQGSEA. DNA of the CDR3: TGCAGCGTTGATTCCGCGCAGGCCTATGGCTACACCTTC. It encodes CSVDSAQAYGYTF.

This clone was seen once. CDR3 nucleotides: TGTGCCAGCAGCTCCCTAGCGGGGCAGGGGGGGACTGAAGCTTTCTTT. Its protein is CASSSLAGQGGTEAFF. This sequence joins TRBV7-8 and TRBJ1-1; 7 bases agree with TRBD1. After removal of 4 bases from V and 5 bases from J, the junction contained 13 bases not matched to a gene. The CDR3 is 16 amino acids. Germline CDR1 reads SGHVS; CDR2 reads FQNEAQ.

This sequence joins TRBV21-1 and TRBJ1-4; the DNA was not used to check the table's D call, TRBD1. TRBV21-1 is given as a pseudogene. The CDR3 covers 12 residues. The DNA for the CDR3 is TGTGCCAGCAGCAGGGGGCTTGAAAAACTGTTTTTT. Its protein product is CASSRGLEKLFF.

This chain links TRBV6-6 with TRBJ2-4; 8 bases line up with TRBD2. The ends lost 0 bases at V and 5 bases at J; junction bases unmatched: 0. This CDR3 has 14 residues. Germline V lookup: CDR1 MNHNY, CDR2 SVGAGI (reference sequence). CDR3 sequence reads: CASSYSRGENIQYF. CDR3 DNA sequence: TGTGCCAGCAGTTACTCGCGGGGGGAAAACATTCAGTACTTC.

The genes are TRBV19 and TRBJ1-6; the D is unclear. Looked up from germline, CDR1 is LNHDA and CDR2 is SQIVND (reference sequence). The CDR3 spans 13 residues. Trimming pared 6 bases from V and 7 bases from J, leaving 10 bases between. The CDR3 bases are TGTGCCAGTAGCCCCCCTGGCAATTCACCCCTCCACTTT. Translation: CASSPPGNSPLHF. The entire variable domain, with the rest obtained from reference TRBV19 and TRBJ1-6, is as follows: DGGITQSPKYLFRKEGQNVTLSCEQNLNHDAMYWYRQDPGQGLRLIYYSQIVNDFQKGDIAEGYSVSREKKESFPLTVTSAQKNPTAFYLCASSPPGNSPLHFGNGTRLTVT.

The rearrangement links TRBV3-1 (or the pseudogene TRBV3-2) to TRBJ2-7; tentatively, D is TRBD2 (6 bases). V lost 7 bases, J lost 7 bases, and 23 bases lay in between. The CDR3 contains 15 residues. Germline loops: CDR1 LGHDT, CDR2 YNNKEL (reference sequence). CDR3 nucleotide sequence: TGTGCCAGCACTCAAAGAATGATGGGGGGTGAAGAGCAGTACTTC. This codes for CASTQRMMGGEEQYF.

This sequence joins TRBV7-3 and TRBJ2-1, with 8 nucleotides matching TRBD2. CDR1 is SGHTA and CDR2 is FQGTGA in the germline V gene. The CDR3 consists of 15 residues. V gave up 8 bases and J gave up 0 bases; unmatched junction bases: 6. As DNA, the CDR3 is TGTGCCAGCGGACTGGCGGGGGGCTCCTACAATGAGCAGTTCTTC. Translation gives CASGLAGGSYNEQFF.

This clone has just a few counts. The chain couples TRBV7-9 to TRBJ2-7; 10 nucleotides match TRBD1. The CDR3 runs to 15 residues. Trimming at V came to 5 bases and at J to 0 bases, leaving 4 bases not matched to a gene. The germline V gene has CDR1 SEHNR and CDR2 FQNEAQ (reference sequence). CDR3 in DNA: TGTGCCAGCAGCCGGACAGGGGGTGACTCCTACGAGCAGTACTTC. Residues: CASSRTGGDSYEQYF. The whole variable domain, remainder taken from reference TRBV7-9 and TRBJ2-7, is DTGVSQNPRHKITKRGQNVTFRCDPISEHNRLYWYRQTLGQGPEFLTYFQNEAQLEKSRLLSDRFSAERPKGSFSTLEIQRTEQGDSAMYLCASSRTGGDSYEQYFGPGTRLTVT.

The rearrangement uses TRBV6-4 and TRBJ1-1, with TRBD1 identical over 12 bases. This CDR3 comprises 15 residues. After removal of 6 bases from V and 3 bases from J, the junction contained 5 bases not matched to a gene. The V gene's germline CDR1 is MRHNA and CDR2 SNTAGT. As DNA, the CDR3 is TGTGCCAGCAGACGGGACAGGGGGCGAGACACTGAAGCTTTCTTT. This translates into CASRRDRGRDTEAFF.

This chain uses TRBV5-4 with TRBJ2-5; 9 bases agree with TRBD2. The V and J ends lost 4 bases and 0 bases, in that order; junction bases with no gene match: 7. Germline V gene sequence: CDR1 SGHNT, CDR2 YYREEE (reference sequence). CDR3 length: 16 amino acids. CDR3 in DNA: TGTGCCAGCAGCCTAATAGCGGGGGTCTACCAAGAGACCCAGTACTTC. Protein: CASSLIAGVYQETQYF.

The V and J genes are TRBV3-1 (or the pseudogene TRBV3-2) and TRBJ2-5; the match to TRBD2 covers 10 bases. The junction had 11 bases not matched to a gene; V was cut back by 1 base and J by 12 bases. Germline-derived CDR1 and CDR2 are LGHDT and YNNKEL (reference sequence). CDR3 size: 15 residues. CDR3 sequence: CASSQGGLAPSRKYF. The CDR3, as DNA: TGTGCCAGCAGCCAAGGGGGACTAGCGCCATCTCGGAAGTACTTC.

CDR3 nucleotide sequence: TGTGCCACCAGTGATCCTAGCGGGGTCACAGATACGCAGTATTTT. Protein: CATSDPSGVTDTQYF. The gene calls are TRBV24-1 and TRBJ2-3, with 9 bases that match TRBD2. The CDR3 is 15 residues long. Trimming at V came to 3 bases and at J to 2 bases, leaving 2 bases not matched to a gene. The germline V gene encodes CDR1 KGHDR and CDR2 SFDVKD.

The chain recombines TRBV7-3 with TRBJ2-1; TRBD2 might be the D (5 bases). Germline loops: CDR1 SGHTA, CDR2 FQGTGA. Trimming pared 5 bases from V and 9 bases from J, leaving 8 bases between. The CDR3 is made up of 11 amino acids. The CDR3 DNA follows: TGTGCCAGCAGCGGGAGTGGTGAGCAGTTCTTC. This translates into CASSGSGEQFF.

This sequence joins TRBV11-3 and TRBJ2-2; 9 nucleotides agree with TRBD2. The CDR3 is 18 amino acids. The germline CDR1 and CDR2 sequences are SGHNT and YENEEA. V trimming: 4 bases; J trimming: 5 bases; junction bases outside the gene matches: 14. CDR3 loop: CASSSGRRGGPDTGELFF. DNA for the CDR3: TGTGCCAGCAGCTCCGGGAGGCGGGGGGGGCCAGATACCGGGGAGCTGTTTTTT.

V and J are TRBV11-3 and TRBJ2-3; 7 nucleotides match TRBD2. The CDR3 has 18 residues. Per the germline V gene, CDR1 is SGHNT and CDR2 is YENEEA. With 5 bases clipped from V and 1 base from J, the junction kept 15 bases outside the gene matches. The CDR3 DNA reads TGTGCCAGCAGCCCCCTTCCCCCCGGGGCGGGGGGCACAGATACGCAGTATTTT. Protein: CASSPLPPGAGGTDTQYF.

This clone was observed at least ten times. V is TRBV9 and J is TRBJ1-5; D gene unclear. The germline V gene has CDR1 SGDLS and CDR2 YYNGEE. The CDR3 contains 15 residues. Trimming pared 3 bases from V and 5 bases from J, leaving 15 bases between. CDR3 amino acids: CASSAGRAGDQPQHF. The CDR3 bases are TGTGCCAGCAGCGCTGGCCGGGCCGGGGATCAGCCCCAGCATTTT.

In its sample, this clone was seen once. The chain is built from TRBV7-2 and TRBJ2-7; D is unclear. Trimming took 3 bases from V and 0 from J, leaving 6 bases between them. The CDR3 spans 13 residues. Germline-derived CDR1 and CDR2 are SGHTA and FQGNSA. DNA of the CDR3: TGTGCCAGCAGCTTTAGCACCTCCTACGAGCAGTACTTC. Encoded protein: CASSFSTSYEQYF.

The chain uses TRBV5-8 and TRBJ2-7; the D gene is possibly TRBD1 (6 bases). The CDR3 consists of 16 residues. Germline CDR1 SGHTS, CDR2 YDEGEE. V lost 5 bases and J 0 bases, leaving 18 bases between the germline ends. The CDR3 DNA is TGTGCCAGCAGTCATACAGGGAGACACAGCTCCTACGAGCAGTACTTC. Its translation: CASSHTGRHSSYEQYF.

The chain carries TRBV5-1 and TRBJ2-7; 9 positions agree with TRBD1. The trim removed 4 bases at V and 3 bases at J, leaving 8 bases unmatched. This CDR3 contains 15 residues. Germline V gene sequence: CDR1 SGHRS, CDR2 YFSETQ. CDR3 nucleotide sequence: TGCGCCAGCAGCCGGCAGGGACAGGGCTTCTACGAGCAGTACTTC. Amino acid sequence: CASSRQGQGFYEQYF.

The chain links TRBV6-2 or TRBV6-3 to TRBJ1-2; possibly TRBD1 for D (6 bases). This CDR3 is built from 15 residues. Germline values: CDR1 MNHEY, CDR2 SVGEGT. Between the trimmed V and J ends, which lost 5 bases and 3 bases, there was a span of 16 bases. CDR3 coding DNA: TGTGCCAGCAGTCCCTCCGGGACAACCTACTATGGCTACACCTTC. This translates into CASSPSGTTYYGYTF.

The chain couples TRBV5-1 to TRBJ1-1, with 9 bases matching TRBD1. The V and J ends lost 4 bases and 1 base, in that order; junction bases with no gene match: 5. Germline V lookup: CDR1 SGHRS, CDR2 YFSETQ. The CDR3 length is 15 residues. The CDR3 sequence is CASSERQGGNTEAFF. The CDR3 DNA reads TGCGCCAGCAGCGAAAGACAGGGGGGGAACACTGAAGCTTTCTTT.

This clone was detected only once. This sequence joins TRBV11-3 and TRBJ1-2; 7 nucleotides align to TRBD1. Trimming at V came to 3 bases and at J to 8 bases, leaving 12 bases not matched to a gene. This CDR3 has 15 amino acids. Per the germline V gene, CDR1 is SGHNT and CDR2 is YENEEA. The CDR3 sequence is CASSFGTDGHEGYTF. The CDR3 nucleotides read TGTGCCAGCAGCTTTGGGACAGACGGACATGAGGGCTACACCTTC.

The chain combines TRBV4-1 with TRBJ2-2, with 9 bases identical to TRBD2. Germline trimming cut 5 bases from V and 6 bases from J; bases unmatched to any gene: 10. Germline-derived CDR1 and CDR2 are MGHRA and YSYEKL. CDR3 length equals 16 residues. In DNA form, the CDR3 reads TGCGCCAGCAGCTCTCGAGCGGGGGGTGGCCCCGGGGAGCTGTTTTTT. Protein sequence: CASSSRAGGGPGELFF.

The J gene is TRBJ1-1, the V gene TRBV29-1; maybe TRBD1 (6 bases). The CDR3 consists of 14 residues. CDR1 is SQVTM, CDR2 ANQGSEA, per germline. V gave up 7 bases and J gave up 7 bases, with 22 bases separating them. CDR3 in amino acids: CSAKGGARNYEAFF. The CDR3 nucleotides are TGCAGCGCAAAAGGGGGGGCCCGAAATTATGAAGCTTTCTTT.

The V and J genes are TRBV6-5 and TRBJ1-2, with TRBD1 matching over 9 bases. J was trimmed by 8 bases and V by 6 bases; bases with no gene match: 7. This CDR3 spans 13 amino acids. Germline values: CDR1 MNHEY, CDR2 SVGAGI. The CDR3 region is CASREDRGQGYTF. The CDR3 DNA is TGTGCCAGCAGGGAGGACAGGGGCCAGGGCTACACCTTC.